This TCR beta chain comes out of a study of T cell clusters in autoimmune cytopenias. TRB was amplified from about 270 ng of peripheral blood genomic DNA per sample. TRB was amplified by touch-down multiplex PCR, primer pools A and B combined. TCRdb reprocessed the multiplex PCR reads and keeps a single row for each CDR3 protein, giving no DNA. The sample totals approximately 15,000 distinct CDR3 sequences; its top ten clones hold about 3.7%. These data also formed part of another study, on T cell repertoires in aging, cancer and after chemotherapy. That work adds: In cancer patients, declining TCR diversity with age involved lost richness and lost evenness.

The TCR comes from a human donor in good health. Sequenced input: peripheral blood.

CDR3 amino acids: CASSLRERGNEQFF. The genes are TRBV6-2 or TRBV6-3 and TRBJ2-1; as DNA is missing, the TRBD2 call by TCRdb cannot be tested. Germline loops: CDR1 MNHEY, CDR2 SVGEGT. The CDR3 is 14 residues long.